This TCR beta chain is drawn from a study of cytomegalovirus exposure and HLA in healthy donors. On this clone: A junction boundary mismatches the germline segment, possibly from a read error.

The CDR3 runs to 15 residues. Germline lookup yields CDR1 WSHSY and CDR2 SAAADI. In the PCR, 60 Vbeta and 13 Jbeta primers were used. Method: immunoSEQ multiplex PCR; TCRdb's copy keeps in-frame clones and lacks some. The sample includes about 35,000 clones, 60% to 80% of them seen just once. This clonotype was sampled from a woman in her thirties in good health and CMV-seropositive. Input material: PBMCs. V and J are TRBV10-2 and TRBJ2-7, with 7 positions matching TRBD2. The CDR3 region is CSSREGRGRAYEQYF. The DNA for the CDR3 is TGCTCCAGCAGGGAGGGTCGTGGGCGGGCCTACGAGCAGTACTTC.